The clone carrying this T cell receptor beta chain was seen once. This entry comes from a study of blood T cell repertoires in COVID-19. The data were produced by immunoSEQ multiplex PCR, yet TCRdb's version contains in-frame clones alone and is incomplete. This table holds 65,000 to 90,000 clones, roughly 78% found once. The CDR3 consists of 13 residues. Trimming pared 1 base from V and 1 base from J, leaving 3 bases between. The V gene's germline CDR1 is LGHDT and CDR2 YNNKEL (reference sequence). This receptor was taken from a man aged 55 to 70 with active or convalescent COVID-19. The rearrangement joins TRBV3-1 (or the pseudogene TRBV3-2) to TRBJ2-3, with D hard to call. The material sequenced was peripheral blood. CDR3 in DNA: TGTGCCAGCAGCCAAGGCGGCACAGATACGCAGTATTTT. This encodes CASSQGGTDTQYF.